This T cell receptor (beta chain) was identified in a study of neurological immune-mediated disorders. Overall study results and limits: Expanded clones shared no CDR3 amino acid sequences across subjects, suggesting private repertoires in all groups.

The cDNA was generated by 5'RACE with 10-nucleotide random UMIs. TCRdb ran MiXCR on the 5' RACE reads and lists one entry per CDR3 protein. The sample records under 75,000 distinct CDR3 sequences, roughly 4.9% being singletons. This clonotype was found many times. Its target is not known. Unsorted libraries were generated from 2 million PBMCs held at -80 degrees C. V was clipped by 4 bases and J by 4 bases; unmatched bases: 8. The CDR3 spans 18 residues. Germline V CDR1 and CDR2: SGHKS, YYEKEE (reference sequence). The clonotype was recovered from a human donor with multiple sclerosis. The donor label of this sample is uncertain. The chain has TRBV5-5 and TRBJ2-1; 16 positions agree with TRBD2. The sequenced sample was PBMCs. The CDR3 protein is CASSPGTSGGDGYNEQFF. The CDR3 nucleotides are TGTGCCAGCAGCCCCGGGACTAGCGGGGGGGATGGGTACAATGAGCAGTTCTTC.